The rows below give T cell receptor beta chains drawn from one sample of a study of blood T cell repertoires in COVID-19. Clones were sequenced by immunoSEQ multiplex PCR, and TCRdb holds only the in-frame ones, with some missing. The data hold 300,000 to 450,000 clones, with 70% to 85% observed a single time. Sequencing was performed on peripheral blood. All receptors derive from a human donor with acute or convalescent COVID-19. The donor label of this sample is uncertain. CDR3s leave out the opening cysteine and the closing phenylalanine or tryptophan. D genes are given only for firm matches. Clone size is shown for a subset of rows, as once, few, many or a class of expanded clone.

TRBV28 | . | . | ASQIVTARRYEKLF
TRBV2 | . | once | ASRVDRRETQY
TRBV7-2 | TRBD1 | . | ASSKSTGGIGIQY
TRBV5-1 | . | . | ASSLAPGRGLNEQF
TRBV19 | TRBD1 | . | ASSPSTGAIRGLNTEAF
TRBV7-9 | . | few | ASSLAGRGYT
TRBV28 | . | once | ASSFQQGLYQPQH
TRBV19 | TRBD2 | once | ASSRNGGNEQF
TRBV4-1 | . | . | ASSQKAKQGLNTEAF
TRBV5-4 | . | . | ASANKTPRGAEAF
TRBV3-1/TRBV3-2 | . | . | ASSQRGSYEQY
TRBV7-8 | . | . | ASSPILSSSGNTIY
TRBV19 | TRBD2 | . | ASSPWTSGGNEQF
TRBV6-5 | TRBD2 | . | ASSYFVAGGREQY
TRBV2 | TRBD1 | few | ASSPQGIHEQY
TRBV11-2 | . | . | ASSTQQGGSYEQY
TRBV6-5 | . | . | ASKVDRASYNEQF
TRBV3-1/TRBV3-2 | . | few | ASSSWRARDYGYT
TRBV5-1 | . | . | ASSLGQNNEKLF
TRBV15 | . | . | ATSRAGAGEQY
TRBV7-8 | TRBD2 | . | ASSSLAGTLEQY
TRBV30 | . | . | AWSDSYEQY
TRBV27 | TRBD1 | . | ASSKLTGGGFEQY